Listed below are T cell receptor beta chains from one sample, sequenced in a study of cytomegalovirus exposure and HLA in healthy donors. Some clones are missing from TCRdb's copy, which holds only in-frame ones; the method was immunoSEQ multiplex PCR. In the table there are 110,000 to 150,000 clones, approximately 83% of which are singletons. The specimen was PBMCs. These receptors were collected from a woman in her 40s in good health and CMV-seronegative. The CDR3 runs from the conserved cysteine through the conserved F or W. A D gene is named only where the DNA matches it firmly. Clone size is not always given. Where it is, it says once, few, many or a class for expanded clones.

14	TRBV6-4	.	.	TRBJ1-5	CASSEGDSNQPQHF	TGTGCCAGCAGTGAAGGGGATAGCAATCAGCCCCAGCATTTT
14	TRBV7-9	.	.	TRBJ1-4	CASSSPGGGEKLFF	TGTGCCAGCAGCTCCCCGGGCGGAGGAGAAAAACTGTTTTTT
14	TRBV2	.	.	TRBJ1-6	CASIVDKVRSPLHF	TGTGCCAGCATTGTAGACAAGGTCCGTTCACCCCTCCACTTT
17	TRBV4-1	.	.	TRBJ1-5	CASSQEGRTLPNQPQHF	TGCGCCAGCAGCCAAGAGGGGCGGACCTTGCCTAATCAGCCCCAGCATTTT
10	TRBV20-1	once	.	TRBJ2-7	CSAVTYEQYF	TGCAGTGCGGTAACTTACGAGCAGTACTTC
15	TRBV6-6	few	TRBD2	TRBJ2-1	CASSRSSGKGNEQFF	TGTGCCAGCAGCCGCTCTAGCGGGAAGGGTAACGAGCAGTTCTTC
18	TRBV2	.	TRBD2	TRBJ2-3	CASSESPQLAGETDTQYF	TGTGCCAGCAGTGAATCCCCTCAACTAGCGGGAGAAACAGATACGCAGTATTTT
14	TRBV6-1	.	.	TRBJ1-2	CASSAVNPGHGYTF	TGTGCCAGCAGTGCCGTCAACCCAGGGCATGGCTACACCTTC
16	TRBV28	.	.	TRBJ2-3	CASSLPDSTSTDTQYF	TGTGCCAGCAGTTTACCTGACAGTACAAGCACAGATACGCAGTATTTT
11	TRBV7-8	.	.	TRBJ2-3	CASSSSHTQYF	TGTGCCAGCAGCTCTAGCCACACGCAGTATTTT
12	TRBV28	.	.	TRBJ2-5	CASSPQGETQYF	TGTGCCAGCAGTCCTCAGGGGGAGACCCAGTACTTC
15	TRBV18	.	.	TRBJ1-2	CASSPTRQGDYGYTF	TGTGCCAGCTCACCGACCAGACAAGGTGACTATGGCTACACCTTC
14	TRBV4-2	.	TRBD2	TRBJ2-7	CASSPGTSGYEQYF	TGTGCCAGCAGCCCCGGGACTAGCGGCTACGAGCAGTACTTC
15	TRBV7-9	.	.	TRBJ2-5	CASFLWDRGMETQYF	.
11	TRBV6-5	.	TRBD1	TRBJ1-2	CASRQGGGYTF	TGTGCCAGCAGACAAGGGGGCGGCTACACCTTC
15	TRBV5-6	few	TRBD1	TRBJ1-2	CASSFQPGQLYGYTF	TGTGCCAGCAGCTTCCAACCGGGACAGCTCTATGGCTACACCTTC
14	TRBV5-4	.	TRBD1	TRBJ2-5	CASSRDSLGETQYF	TGTGCCAGCAGCCGGGACAGCCTCGGGGAGACCCAGTACTTC
14	TRBV27	.	.	TRBJ2-7	CASSLGLTVYEQYF	TGTGCCAGCTCTTTAGGACTTACCGTCTACGAGCAGTACTTC
15	TRBV2	.	TRBD1	TRBJ1-2	CASRKTGTGYYGYTF	TGTGCCAGCAGGAAGACAGGGACGGGATACTATGGCTACACCTTC
16	TRBV6-6	.	TRBD1	TRBJ2-1	CASSFDRGSSYNEQFF	TGTGCCAGCTCTTTCGACAGGGGCAGCTCCTACAATGAGCAGTTCTTC
14	TRBV5-1	.	.	TRBJ2-7	CASSFGADPYEQYF	TGCGCCAGCAGCTTTGGGGCGGATCCCTACGAGCAGTACTTC